The table lists the clone carrying this TCR beta chain with a count of one. This sample stems from a study of T cell responses to AZD1222 COVID-19 vaccine. The protocol was immunoSEQ multiplex PCR, while the TCRdb copy is restricted to in-frame clones and leaves out a portion. The sample lists 90,000 to 150,000 clones, 85% to 90% occurring once. Germline CDR1 reads SGHTA; CDR2 reads FQGNSA. The CDR3 is 16 residues long. Deletions cut 4 bases from V and 6 bases from J, with 21 bases between. The sample here was peripheral blood, taken on day 0 of AZD1222 vaccination. The sequence was obtained from an adult in good health. This chain connects TRBV7-2 to TRBJ1-2; D gene unclear. CDR3 sequence (DNA): TGTGCCAGCAGCTACACAGATTATATCGGGGTGGATGGCTACACCTTC. It codes for CASSYTDYIGVDGYTF.